This T cell receptor beta chain was identified in a study of blood T cell repertoires in COVID-19. Whole-study context: Material from acute and convalescent COVID-19 was sourced from the United States, Italy and Spain.

Sequenced by immunoSEQ multiplex PCR; TCRdb stores in-frame clones only, minus some. The table lists roughly 420,000 clones, roughly 90% of them singletons. Clinical history reported by participants formed the basis on which cohorts were assigned. Germline lookup yields CDR1 MNHEY and CDR2 SMNVEV (reference sequence). With 3 bases removed from V and 3 bases from J, the gap between germline ends came to 9 bases. The CDR3 covers 13 residues. The sequencing sample was made of PBMCs or T cells enriched from blood (not recorded which). J is TRBJ2-7 and V is TRBV27, with D possibly TRBD2 on 5 matching bases. The receptor was isolated from a woman in her twenties or thirties with acute COVID-19. Here the CDR3 reads CASSFGMSYEQYF. In DNA form, the CDR3 reads TGTGCCAGCAGTTTCGGGATGAGCTACGAGCAGTACTTC.